This passage covers 28 T cell receptor beta chains from one sample sequenced in a study of blood T cell repertoires in COVID-19. Libraries were prepared by immunoSEQ multiplex PCR; TCRdb keeps only in-frame clonotypes and omits some of them. The sample holds around 180,000 clones; 65% to 85% are singletons and the top ten take 4.5% to 5.5%. The sample consisted of peripheral blood. Every receptor here comes from a woman in her twenties or thirties with acute or convalescent COVID-19.

V usage is TRBV27 and J usage is TRBJ1-2; 10 bases fit TRBD1. After removal of 5 bases from V and 7 bases from J, the junction contained 4 bases not matched to a gene. CDR1 and CDR2 from the germline V gene are MNHEY and SMNVEV (reference sequence). The CDR3 contains 13 residues. In DNA, the CDR3 is TGTGCCAGCAGTCCCGGGACAGGGGCTGGCTACACCTTC. It yields the protein CASSPGTGAGYTF.

The chain links TRBV28 to TRBJ1-5; TRBD1 might be the D (6 bases). The CDR3 is 19 amino acids. V gave up 8 bases and J gave up 4 bases, with 30 bases separating them. Germline lookup yields CDR1 MDHEN and CDR2 SYDVKM. Here the CDR3 reads CASCPRDTTAPTGNQPQHF. As DNA, the CDR3 is TGTGCCAGCTGTCCCCGGGACACGACAGCGCCAACAGGGAATCAGCCCCAGCATTTT.

V is TRBV15 and J is TRBJ2-1; 9 nucleotides match TRBD2. The CDR3 consists of 17 residues. Germline assignment: CDR1 LNHNV and CDR2 YYDKDF (reference sequence). The trim removed 0 bases at V and 4 bases at J, leaving 7 bases unmatched. This chain's CDR3 is CATSRDVSGGSYNEQFF. As DNA, the CDR3 is TGTGCCACCAGCAGAGACGTGAGCGGGGGGTCGTACAATGAGCAGTTCTTC.

This clone has just a few counts. J is TRBJ2-1 and V is TRBV5-6, with D maybe TRBD1 (6 bases). V lost 4 bases and J lost 4, with 18 bases in between. This CDR3 comprises 16 residues. CDR1 and CDR2 from the germline V gene are SGHDT and YYEEEE. The CDR3 spells CASSRGPGTLYNEQFF. The CDR3 DNA is TGTGCCAGCAGCCGGGGCCCCGGGACACTATACAATGAGCAGTTCTTC. Drawing the rest from reference TRBV5-6 and TRBJ2-1, the complete variable domain is DAGVTQSPTHLIKTRGQQVTLRCSPKSGHDTVSWYQQALGQGPQFIFQYYEEEERQRGNFPDRFSGHQFPNYSSELNVNALLLGDSALYLCASSRGPGTLYNEQFFGPGTRLTVL.

This clone was picked up a small number of times. This chain joins TRBV12-3 or TRBV12-4 and TRBJ1-1; D may be TRBD1 (6 bases). Trimming took 6 bases from V and 3 from J, leaving 11 bases between them. This CDR3 is 13 amino acids long. CDR3: CASRRGLYTEAFF. CDR3 coding DNA: TGTGCCAGCAGAAGGGGGTTGTACACTGAAGCTTTCTTT.

The sample holds a few counts of this clone. The chain recombines TRBV6-6 with TRBJ1-6; D gene ambiguous. This CDR3 is 13 amino acids long. Trimming left V 7 bases short and J 5 bases short, with 9 bases between. Germline V lookup: CDR1 MNHNY, CDR2 SVGAGI (reference sequence). CDR3 sequence: CASTLLDNSPLHF. Here the CDR3 DNA reads TGTGCCAGCACCCTTCTTGATAATTCACCCCTCCACTTT.

As DNA, the CDR3 is TGTGCCACCAGCAGAGAACTCCGGGGGGCATACGAGCAGTACTTC. This encodes CATSRELRGAYEQYF. The rearrangement links TRBV15 to TRBJ2-7, with D maybe TRBD2 (7 bases). V was pared by 0 bases and J by 4 bases, with 13 bases between. Germline V gives CDR1 LNHNV, CDR2 YYDKDF (reference sequence). The CDR3 consists of 15 residues.

The chain joins TRBV4-1 to TRBJ2-1; weak D call: TRBD2 (5 bases). The CDR3 covers 12 residues. The germline gives CDR1 MGHRA, CDR2 YSYEKL. Trimming cost V 0 bases and J 9 bases, with 6 bases left between them. The CDR3 is CASSQDGSEQFF. In DNA form, the CDR3 reads TGCGCCAGCAGCCAAGATGGGAGTGAGCAGTTCTTC.

The chain links TRBV7-9 to TRBJ2-7; D is ambiguous. Germline V lookup: CDR1 SEHNR, CDR2 FQNEAQ (reference sequence). This CDR3 has 14 amino acids. Trimming pared 2 bases from V and 1 base from J, leaving 9 bases between. The CDR3 region is CASSLQTVSYEQYF. The CDR3 bases are TGTGCCAGCAGCTTACAAACAGTTTCCTACGAGCAGTACTTC.

The chain uses TRBV2 and TRBJ2-3, with 9 bases identical to TRBD2. The V and J ends lost 4 bases and 2 bases, in that order; junction bases with no gene match: 7. The CDR3 spans 16 residues. Germline V gene lookup returns CDR1 SNHLY and CDR2 FYNNEI. This CDR3 reads CASSGHSGGNTDTQYF. The DNA of the CDR3 is TGTGCCAGCAGTGGACATAGCGGGGGAAACACAGATACGCAGTATTTT.

The rearrangement links TRBV30 to TRBJ2-3, with TRBD2 as a possible D gene (7 bases). This CDR3 has 14 residues. Germline V CDR1 and CDR2: GTSNPN, SVGIG (reference sequence). V was pared by 5 bases and J by 4 bases, with 16 bases between. CDR3 in DNA: TGTGCCTGGGGAGGGGGGGGAGGCGCAGATACGCAGTATTTT. Translated, it gives CAWGGGGGADTQYF.

The chain uses TRBV7-6 and TRBJ2-7, with D possibly being TRBD2 (7 bases). The V gene lost 5 bases and the J gene lost 5 bases, with 19 bases spanning the gap. This CDR3 has 15 amino acids. CDR1 and CDR2 (germline): SGHVS, FNYEAQ. The CDR3 coding sequence is TGTGCCAGCAGCGCCGGGGGGCGGGCAGTTAACGAGCAGTACTTC. It codes for CASSAGGRAVNEQYF.

The chain combines TRBV5-1 with TRBJ1-2; tentative D call: TRBD1 (5 bases). The length of the CDR3 is 15 residues. V lost 2 bases and J 4 bases, leaving 15 bases between the germline ends. CDR1 is SGHRS and CDR2 is YFSETQ in the germline V gene. For the CDR3, the DNA is TGCGCCAGCAGCTTTGGAGTTCAGGGCCGCTATGGCTACACCTTC. It is translated as CASSFGVQGRYGYTF.

The genes are TRBV5-3 and TRBJ2-3; TRBD2 aligns across 8 bases. TRBV5-3 is an ORF, and what it does is uncertain. V dropped 0 bases and J dropped 2; count of bases not matched to a gene: 17. The CDR3 is 20 amino acids. This CDR3 reads CARSLAGGPIWDLTTDTQYF. The CDR3 nucleotides read TGTGCCAGAAGCTTGGCGGGAGGGCCGATATGGGATCTCACCACAGATACGCAGTATTTT.

This clone occurred many times. The rearrangement joins TRBV4-1 to TRBJ1-1; weak D call: TRBD1 (6 bases). Germline lookup yields CDR1 MGHRA and CDR2 YSYEKL. This CDR3 is built from 16 residues. The germline V and J ends were trimmed by 0 bases and 5 bases, with 16 bases remaining between them. The CDR3 DNA follows: TGCGCCAGCAGCCAAGAAGAGGGGGTAAGGGGTACTGAAGCTTTCTTT. It yields the protein CASSQEEGVRGTEAFF.

This clone has a single count. The gene calls are TRBV10-1 and TRBJ2-3; D gene unclear. The length of the CDR3 is 15 residues. Per the germline V gene, CDR1 is WNHNN and CDR2 is SYGVQD (reference sequence). V shed 4 bases and J shed 4 bases, with 15 bases lying between them. The CDR3 sequence is CASSGDLGIADTQYF. Written as DNA, the CDR3 is TGCGCCAGCAGTGGAGACCTAGGAATCGCAGATACGCAGTATTTT.

V is TRBV5-4 and J is TRBJ2-1; maybe TRBD2 (6 bases). V was trimmed by 1 base and J by 4 bases, leaving 15 bases between them. The CDR3 consists of 16 residues. Germline loops: CDR1 SGHNT, CDR2 YYREEE (reference sequence). The DNA of the CDR3 is TGTGCCAGCAGCTTGAATGCCGGGAGAAGGTACAATGAGCAGTTCTTC. Amino acid sequence: CASSLNAGRRYNEQFF.

As concerns this clone: A much larger clonotype is one base distant, so this may be a read error. The sample carries other DNA sequences with the same CDR3. The chain recombines TRBV3-1 (or the pseudogene TRBV3-2) with TRBJ1-2; 11 bases match TRBD1. CDR3 length: 16 residues. Germline V gene data show CDR1 as LGHDT and CDR2 as YNNKEL (reference sequence). The CDR3: CASSQVFPGQGAGYTF. DNA of the CDR3: TGTGCCAGTAGCCAAGTATTCCCCGGACAGGGGGCCGGCTACACCTTC.

V gene TRBV19 combines with J gene TRBJ1-5; D not resolved. CDR3 length: 14 residues. Per germline, CDR1 LNHDA and CDR2 SQIVND (reference sequence). The V end was cut by 5 bases, the J end by 6 bases, with 14 bases between. The CDR3 nucleotides are TGTGCCAGTAGTGTAGGGCGGGCCGGTCAGCCCCAGCATTTT. This translates into CASSVGRAGQPQHF.

V and J are TRBV13 and TRBJ2-1; D gene ambiguous. The CDR3 is 15 amino acids. Per germline, CDR1 PRHDT and CDR2 FYEKMQ (reference sequence). V gave up 2 bases and J gave up 0 bases, with 8 bases separating them. The DNA of the CDR3 is TGTGCCAGCAGCTTACTAGGAAGCTCCTACAATGAGCAGTTCTTC. Translating it yields CASSLLGSSYNEQFF.

The chain carries TRBV24-1 and TRBJ2-5, with D uncertain. This CDR3 has 14 amino acids. Germline V gene data show CDR1 as KGHDR and CDR2 as SFDVKD. V gave up 3 bases and J gave up 2 bases, with 9 bases separating them. The CDR3 protein is CATSDHSDQETQYF. CDR3 sequence (DNA): TGTGCCACCAGTGATCACTCTGATCAAGAGACCCAGTACTTC.

J is TRBJ2-7 and V is TRBV7-2; 10 bases agree with TRBD1. Germline CDR1 SGHTA, CDR2 FQGNSA. The CDR3 has 15 residues. V was clipped by 1 base and J by 4 bases; unmatched bases: 4. CDR3 in amino acids: CASSLVQGQGYEQYF. The CDR3 DNA reads TGTGCCAGCAGCTTAGTGCAGGGACAGGGGTACGAGCAGTACTTC.

V gene TRBV5-1 combines with J gene TRBJ1-1; TRBD1 matches 7 bases. Germline V gene data show CDR1 as SGHRS and CDR2 as YFSETQ. The CDR3 is made up of 15 amino acids. J was trimmed by 0 bases and V by 4 bases; bases with no gene match: 6. The CDR3 loop reads CASSTTTGMNTEAFF. In nucleotides, the CDR3 is TGCGCCAGCAGCACCACGACAGGGATGAACACTGAAGCTTTCTTT.

The V gene is TRBV30, the J gene TRBJ1-2; 9 bases match TRBD1. Germline V gene lookup returns CDR1 GTSNPN and CDR2 SVGIG (reference sequence). V shed 0 bases and J 7 bases; nucleotides not matched to a gene: 6. The CDR3 has 14 amino acids. CDR3 coding DNA: TGTGCCTGGAGTGTTGGACAGGGGACTATTGGCTACACCTTC. This gives the protein CAWSVGQGTIGYTF.

The CDR3 spells CASSLLSGGNQPQHF. CDR3 nucleotide sequence: TGTGCCAGCAGTTTGTTATCCGGGGGCAATCAGCCCCAGCATTTT. The chain couples TRBV27 to TRBJ1-5, with D uncertain. The CDR3 runs to 15 residues. V lost 3 bases and J lost 2, with 11 bases in between. The germline V gene has CDR1 MNHEY and CDR2 SMNVEV (reference sequence).

The chain employs TRBV11-2 and TRBJ1-5; tentatively, D is TRBD1 (6 bases). CDR1 is SGHAT and CDR2 is FQNNGV in the germline V gene. Between the trimmed V and J ends, which lost 4 bases and 7 bases, there was a span of 11 bases. The CDR3 is made up of 13 amino acids. DNA of the CDR3: TGTGCCAGCAGCTCTTTCACAGGGCAGCCCCAGCATTTT. Translation: CASSSFTGQPQHF.

This sequence joins TRBV4-2 and TRBJ1-4; D is possibly TRBD1 (6 bases). Trimming shortened V by 0 bases and J by 8 bases, and 13 bases separated the two germline ends. Germline values: CDR1 LGHNA, CDR2 YNFKEQ. The CDR3 extends over 15 amino acids. CDR3 coding DNA: TGTGCCAGCAGCCAAGAGCGGGGGGCACGGGAAAAACTGTTTTTT. Protein product: CASSQERGAREKLFF.

V gene TRBV27 combines with J gene TRBJ1-1; 7 nucleotides match TRBD1. Trimming took 5 bases from V and 4 from J; bases not matched to a gene: 10. CDR3 length: 15 amino acids. The germline gives CDR1 MNHEY, CDR2 SMNVEV (reference sequence). As DNA, the CDR3 is TGTGCCAGCAGTCGGACAGGCCCCCTGGGCACTGAAGCTTTCTTT. This sequence encodes CASSRTGPLGTEAFF.